This entry concerns a single TCR beta chain. The investigators amplified TCR beta CDR3 regions from RNA transcripts. The TCR CDR3 was amplified in a first-round RT-PCR using the HTBI primer set. Via MiXCR, TCRdb re-called the multiplex PCR reads, giving one row per CDR3 protein. Among more than 450,000 distinct CDR3 sequences listed, roughly 21% were seen once. Per the germline V gene, CDR1 is SGHAT and CDR2 is FQNNGV. The CDR3 consists of 15 residues. V lost 5 bases to trimming and J lost 6 bases; unmatched junction nucleotides: 11. This sample stems from a study of T cells in Graves' hyperthyroidism and ophthalmopathy. Clinical Activity Scores of at least 3, NOSPECS grades of at least 4 and durations under 3 months characterized ophthalmopathy patients. Patients having uncontrolled infection, another autoimmune disease, pregnancy or lactation were not included.

The clonotype originates from a man in his forties with Graves' ophthalmopathy. The chain couples TRBV11-2 to TRBJ2-5; 8 bases are shared with TRBD1. Sample: blood. CDR3 in amino acids: CASSPPGQVLQTQYF. The CDR3 coding sequence is TGTGCCAGCAGCCCGCCGGGACAGGTCTTGCAGACCCAGTACTTC.